This T cell receptor (beta chain) was sequenced for a study of technical replicates of blood from a handful of donors. Clones were read by immunoSEQ multiplex PCR, and TCRdb kept only the in-frame ones, dropping some. The sample contains about 66,000 clones, roughly 88% of which appear only once. Sequencing input: PBMCs. This receptor was taken from a human donor in good health. Some clones in this sample may be carry-over from other donors' samples.

CDR3 sequence (DNA): TGTGCCAGTAACGCCGGGGCTAGCGGGAGCACCGGCACAGATACGCAGTATTTT. This sequence encodes CASNAGASGSTGTDTQYF. The rearrangement joins TRBV7-8 to TRBJ2-3, with 10 bases aligning to TRBD2. CDR1 and CDR2 from the germline V gene are SGHVS and FQNEAQ. J was trimmed by 1 base and V by 9 bases; bases with no gene match: 16. CDR3 length: 18 residues. The variable domain in full, with the rest retrieved from reference TRBV7-8 and TRBJ2-3, is GAGVSQSPRYKVAKRGQDVALRCDPISGHVSLFWYQQALGQGPEFLTYFQNEAQLDKSGLPSDRFFAERPEGSVSTLKIQRTQQEDSAVYLCASNAGASGSTGTDTQYFGPGTRLTVL.